This T cell receptor (beta chain) was observed in a study of PD-L1 blockade in urothelial cancer. Across the study: Blood samples had a median of approximately 150,000 T cells, 80,000 to 85,000 unique TCRs, and clonality around 0.08.

Only in-frame clones appear in the TCRdb table, and some are missing; sequencing was by immunoSEQ multiplex PCR. The table has under 35,000 clones, around 89% seen once. The V segment lost 8 bases and the J segment 1 base; nucleotides outside the gene matches: 4. The CDR3 extends over 14 amino acids. CDR1 MNHEY and CDR2 SMNVEV come from the germline V gene (reference sequence). The time point denotes: peripheral blood 6 weeks after treatment start. This clone was seen a handful of times. The chain joins TRBV27 to TRBJ1-4; 7 nucleotides line up with TRBD1. The receptor's source is a man at least 80 years old with urothelial cancer. Specimen: PBMCs, collected around atezolizumab (anti-PD-L1) treatment. For the CDR3, the DNA is TGTGCCAGCTGTCGACAGGGAACTAATGAAAAACTGTTTTTT. Its translation: CASCRQGTNEKLFF.